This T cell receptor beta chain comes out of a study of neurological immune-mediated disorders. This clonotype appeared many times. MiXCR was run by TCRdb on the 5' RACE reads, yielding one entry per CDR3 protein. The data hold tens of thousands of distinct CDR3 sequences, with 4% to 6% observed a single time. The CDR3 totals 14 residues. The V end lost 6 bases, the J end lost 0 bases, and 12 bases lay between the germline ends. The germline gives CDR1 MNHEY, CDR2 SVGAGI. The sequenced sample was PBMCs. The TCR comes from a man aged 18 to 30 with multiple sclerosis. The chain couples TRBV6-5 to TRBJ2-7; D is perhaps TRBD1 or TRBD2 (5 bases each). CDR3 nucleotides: TGTGCCAGCAGGGCCCAGAGGGGCTCCTACGAGCAGTACTTC. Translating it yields CASRAQRGSYEQYF.